This T cell receptor beta chain stems from a study of blood T cell repertoires in COVID-19. Background on the study: Researchers got acute and convalescent COVID-19 samples from the United States, Italy and Spain. Sources were T cells, B-cell-depleted T cells, or PBMCs; the material itself was cDNA or gDNA.

V shed 4 bases, J shed 3 bases, and the junction held 8 bases outside the gene matches. This CDR3 has 15 residues. CDR1 and CDR2 (germline): LGHNA, YSLEER. Source study methods: Amplified reference gene primers provided the basis for estimating nucleated cell counts. Using immunoSEQ multiplex PCR, the repertoire was profiled, and TCRdb retains in-frame clones only, with some absent. V, J and clone size reflect that table, while D and trimming were determined from the DNA. Here the sample spans 130,000 to 150,000 clones, around 80% being singletons. Sequencing input: peripheral blood. The chain combines TRBV4-3 with TRBJ2-7, with TRBD2 identical over 8 bases. This sequence originates from a man in his 60s with acute or convalescent COVID-19. The CDR3 sequence: CASSLEAGRGYEQYF. CDR3 DNA: TGCGCCAGCAGCCTAGAGGCCGGGAGGGGCTACGAGCAGTACTTC.